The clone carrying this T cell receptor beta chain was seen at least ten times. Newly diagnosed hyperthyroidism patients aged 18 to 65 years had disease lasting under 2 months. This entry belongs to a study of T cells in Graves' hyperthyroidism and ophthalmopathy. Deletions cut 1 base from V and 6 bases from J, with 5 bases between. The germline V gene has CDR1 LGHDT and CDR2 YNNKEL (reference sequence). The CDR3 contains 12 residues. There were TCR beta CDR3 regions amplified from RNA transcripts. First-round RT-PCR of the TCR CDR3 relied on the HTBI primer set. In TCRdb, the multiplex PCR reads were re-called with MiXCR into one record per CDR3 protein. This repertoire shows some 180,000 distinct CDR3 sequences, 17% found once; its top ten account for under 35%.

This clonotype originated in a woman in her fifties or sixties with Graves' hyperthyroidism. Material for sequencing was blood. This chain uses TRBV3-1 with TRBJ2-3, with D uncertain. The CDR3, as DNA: TGTGCCAGCAGCCAAGGATGGGATACGCAGTATTTT. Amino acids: CASSQGWDTQYF.